This TCR beta chain was captured by sequencing in a study of cytomegalovirus exposure and HLA in healthy donors. The germline CDR1 and CDR2 sequences are SGHDT and YYEEEE. This CDR3 contains 16 residues. The PCR ran on 60 Vbeta and 13 Jbeta primers. Only in-frame clones appear in the TCRdb table, and some are missing; sequencing was by immunoSEQ multiplex PCR. The table includes about 220,000 clones, approximately 80% detected once. The chain recombines TRBV5-6 with TRBJ2-5; D not certain. The DNA end is a closer match to TRBJ2-7, so the J assignment may be wrong. The source material was PBMCs. This receptor was identified in a boy aged 2 to 9 in good health and CMV-seronegative. This chain's CDR3 is CASSLAGQVSSYEQYF. The DNA for the CDR3 is TGTGCCAGCAGCTTGGCCGGCCAGGTAAGCTCCTACGAGCAGTACTTC.